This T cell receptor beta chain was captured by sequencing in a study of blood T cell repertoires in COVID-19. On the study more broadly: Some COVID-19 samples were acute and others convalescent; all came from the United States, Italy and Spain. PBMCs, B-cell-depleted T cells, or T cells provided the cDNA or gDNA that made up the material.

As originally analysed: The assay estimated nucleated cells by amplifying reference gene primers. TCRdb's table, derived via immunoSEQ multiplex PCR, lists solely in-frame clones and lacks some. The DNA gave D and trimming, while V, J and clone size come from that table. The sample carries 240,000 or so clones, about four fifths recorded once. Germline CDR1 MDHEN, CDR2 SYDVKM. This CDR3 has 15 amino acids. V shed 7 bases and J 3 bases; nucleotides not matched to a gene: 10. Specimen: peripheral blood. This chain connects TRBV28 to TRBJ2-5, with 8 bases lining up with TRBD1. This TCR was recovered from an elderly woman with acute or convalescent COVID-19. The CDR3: CASTSRGTGKETQYF. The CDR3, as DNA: TGTGCCAGCACCTCTCGGGGGACAGGTAAAGAGACCCAGTACTTC. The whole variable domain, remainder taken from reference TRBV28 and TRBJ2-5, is DVKVTQSSRYLVKRTGEKVFLECVQDMDHENMFWYRQDPGLGLRLIYFSYDVKMKEKGDIPEGYSVSREKKERFSLILESASTNQTSMYLCASTSRGTGKETQYFGPGTRLLVL.